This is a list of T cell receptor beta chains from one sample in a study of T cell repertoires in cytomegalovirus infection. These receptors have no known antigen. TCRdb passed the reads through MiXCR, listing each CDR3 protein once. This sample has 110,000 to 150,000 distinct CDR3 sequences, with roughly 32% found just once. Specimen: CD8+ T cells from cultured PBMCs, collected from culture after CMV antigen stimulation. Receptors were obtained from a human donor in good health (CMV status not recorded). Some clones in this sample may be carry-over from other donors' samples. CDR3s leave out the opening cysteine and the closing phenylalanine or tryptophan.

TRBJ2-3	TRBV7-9	ASSSRDSGIWEETWK
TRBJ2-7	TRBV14	ASSQDMAAWDEQY
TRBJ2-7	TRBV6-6	ASSYGGTYEQY
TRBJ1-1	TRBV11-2	ASSLGEGLLRAF
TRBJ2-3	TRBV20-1	SARARGGTDTQY
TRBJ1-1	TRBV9	ASTEGGFTNTEAF
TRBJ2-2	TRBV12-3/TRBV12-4	ASSPGDGELF
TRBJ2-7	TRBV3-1	ASSQDLHEQY
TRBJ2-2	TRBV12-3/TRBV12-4	ASSPSGLLF
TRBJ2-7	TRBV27	ASRVWGANYEQY
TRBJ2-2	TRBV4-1	ASSQAGRTGELF
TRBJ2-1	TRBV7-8	ASSLETRGLYNEQF
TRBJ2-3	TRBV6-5	ASSYSGLAGVPGDTQY
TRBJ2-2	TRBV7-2	ASSLSLAGTGELF
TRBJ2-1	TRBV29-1	SVDGGNEQF
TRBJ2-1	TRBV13	ASSGPVAGTYNEQF
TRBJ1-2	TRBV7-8	ASSPSDGAYGYT
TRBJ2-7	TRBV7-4	ASSLALGLSSYEQY
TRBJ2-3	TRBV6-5	ASSYSLAGGPATDTQY
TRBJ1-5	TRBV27	ASSPGQGARQPQH
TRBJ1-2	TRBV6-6	ASRGDRGYGYT
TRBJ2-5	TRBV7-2	ASSLVDRAQETQY
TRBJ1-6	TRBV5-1	ASSPRTDASPLH
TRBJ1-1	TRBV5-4	ASSLFRGVGTEAF
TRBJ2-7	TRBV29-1	SDGTGNPEPY
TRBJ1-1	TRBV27	ASSPPGLNTEAF
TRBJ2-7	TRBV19	ASSIGGLAKAYEQY
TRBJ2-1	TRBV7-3	ASSSGGHNEQF
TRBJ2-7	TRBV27	ASSFGRNYEQY
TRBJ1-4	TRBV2	ASRAFRGLLNEKLF
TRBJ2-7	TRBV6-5	ASSYYYEQY
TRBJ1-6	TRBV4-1	ASSQDASPLH
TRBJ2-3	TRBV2	ASKLGGLTTDTQY
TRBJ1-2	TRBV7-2	ASSLDLNYGYT
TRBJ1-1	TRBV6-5	ASSYRRGPEAF
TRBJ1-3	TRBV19	ASLRDSSSGNTIY
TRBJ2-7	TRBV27	ASSLGRISYEQY
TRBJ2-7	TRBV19	ASSRSGDRSSYEQY
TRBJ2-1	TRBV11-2	ASSPSVSYNEQF